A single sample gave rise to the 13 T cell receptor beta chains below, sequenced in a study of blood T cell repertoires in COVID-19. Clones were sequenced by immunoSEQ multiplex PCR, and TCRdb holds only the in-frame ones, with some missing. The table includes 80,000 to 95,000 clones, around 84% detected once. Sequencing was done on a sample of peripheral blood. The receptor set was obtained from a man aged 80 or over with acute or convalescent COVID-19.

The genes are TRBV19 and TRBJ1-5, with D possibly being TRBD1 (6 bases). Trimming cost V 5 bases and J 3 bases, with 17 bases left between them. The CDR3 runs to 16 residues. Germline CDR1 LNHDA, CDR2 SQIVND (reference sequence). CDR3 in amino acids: CASSPQGQGINQPQHF. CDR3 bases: TGTGCCAGTAGTCCTCAGGGGCAGGGCATCAATCAGCCCCAGCATTTT.

The CDR3 region is CASSYWQEGGYTF. CDR3 DNA: TGTGCCAGCAGTTACTGGCAGGAAGGAGGCTACACCTTC. The rearrangement joins TRBV6-6 to TRBJ1-2; D gene unclear. The CDR3 consists of 13 residues. CDR1 and CDR2 (germline): MNHNY, SVGAGI (reference sequence). Trimming pared 1 base from V and 8 bases from J, leaving 11 bases between.

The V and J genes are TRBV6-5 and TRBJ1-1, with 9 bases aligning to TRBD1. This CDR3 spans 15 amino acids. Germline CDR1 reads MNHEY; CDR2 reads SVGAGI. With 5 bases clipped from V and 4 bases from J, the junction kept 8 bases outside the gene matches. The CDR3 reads CASSREQGAGTEAFF. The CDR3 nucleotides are TGTGCCAGCAGTAGAGAACAGGGGGCAGGCACTGAAGCTTTCTTT.

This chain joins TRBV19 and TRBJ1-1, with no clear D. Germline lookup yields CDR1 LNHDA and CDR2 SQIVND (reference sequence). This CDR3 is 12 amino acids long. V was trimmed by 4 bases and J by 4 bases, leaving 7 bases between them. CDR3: CASSNFGTEAFF. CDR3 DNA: TGTGCCAGTAGTAACTTCGGCACTGAAGCTTTCTTT.

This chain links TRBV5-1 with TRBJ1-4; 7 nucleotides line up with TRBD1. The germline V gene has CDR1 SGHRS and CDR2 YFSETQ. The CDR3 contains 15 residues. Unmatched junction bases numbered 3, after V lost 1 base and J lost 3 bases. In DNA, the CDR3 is TGCGCCAGCAGCTTGACAGGGGAGGCTAATGAAAAACTGTTTTTT. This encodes CASSLTGEANEKLFF.

CDR3 nucleotide sequence: TGTGCCAGCAGCTCAGGACTAGCGGGACAAGAGACCCAGTACTTC. Amino acids: CASSSGLAGQETQYF. The chain combines TRBV7-3 with TRBJ2-5, with 12 bases matching TRBD2. V shed 4 bases and J 2 bases; nucleotides not matched to a gene: 2. Looked up from germline, CDR1 is SGHTA and CDR2 is FQGTGA. CDR3 length: 15 residues.

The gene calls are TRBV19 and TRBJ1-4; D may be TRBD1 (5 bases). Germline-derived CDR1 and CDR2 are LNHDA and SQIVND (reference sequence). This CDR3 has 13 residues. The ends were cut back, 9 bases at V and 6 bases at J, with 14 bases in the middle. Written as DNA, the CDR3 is TGTGCCAGCCGCGGGGCATGGGATGAAAAACTGTTTTTT. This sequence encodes CASRGAWDEKLFF.

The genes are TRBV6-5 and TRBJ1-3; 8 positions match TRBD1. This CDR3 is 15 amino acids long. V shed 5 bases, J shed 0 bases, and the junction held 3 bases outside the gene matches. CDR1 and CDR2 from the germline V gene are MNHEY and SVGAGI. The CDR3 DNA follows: TGTGCCAGCAGTCGGGACAGGCTCTCTGGAAACACCATATATTTT. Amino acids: CASSRDRLSGNTIYF.

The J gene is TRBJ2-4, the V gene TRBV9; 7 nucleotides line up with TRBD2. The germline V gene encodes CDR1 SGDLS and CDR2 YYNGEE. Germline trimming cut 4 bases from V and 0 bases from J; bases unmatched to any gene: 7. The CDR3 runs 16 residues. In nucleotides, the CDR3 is TGTGCCAGCAGCCTAAGCGGGGAAATAGCCAAAAACATTCAGTACTTC. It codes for CASSLSGEIAKNIQYF.

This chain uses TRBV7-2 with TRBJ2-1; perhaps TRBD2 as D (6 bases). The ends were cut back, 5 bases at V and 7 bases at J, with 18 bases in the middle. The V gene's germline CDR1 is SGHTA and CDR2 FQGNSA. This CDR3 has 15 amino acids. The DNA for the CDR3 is TGTGCCAGCAGCGTGAACGGGGCGGGAATAAATGAGCAGTTCTTC. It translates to CASSVNGAGINEQFF.

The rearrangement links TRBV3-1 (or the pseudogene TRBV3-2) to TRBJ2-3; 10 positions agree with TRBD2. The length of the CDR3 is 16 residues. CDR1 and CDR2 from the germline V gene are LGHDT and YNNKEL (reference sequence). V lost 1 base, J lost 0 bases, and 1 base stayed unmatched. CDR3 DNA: TGTGCCAGCAGCCAAGGACTAGCGGGTAGCACAGATACGCAGTATTTT. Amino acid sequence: CASSQGLAGSTDTQYF.

DNA of the CDR3: TGTGCCAGCAGCCAAATGGACTACGGCACAGATACGCAGTATTTT. It codes for CASSQMDYGTDTQYF. The chain joins TRBV3-1 (or the pseudogene TRBV3-2) to TRBJ2-3, with D perhaps TRBD2 (6 bases). This CDR3 is 15 amino acids long. Germline values: CDR1 LGHDT, CDR2 YNNKEL (reference sequence). Trimming left V 2 bases short and J 1 base short, with 10 bases between.

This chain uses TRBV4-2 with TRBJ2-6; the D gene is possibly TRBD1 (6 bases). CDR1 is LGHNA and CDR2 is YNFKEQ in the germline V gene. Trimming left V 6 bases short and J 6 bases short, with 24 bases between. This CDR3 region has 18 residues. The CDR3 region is CASSRRIRAAGEANVLTF. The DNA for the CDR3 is TGTGCCAGCAGTCGAAGGATCCGGGCAGCAGGGGAGGCCAACGTCCTGACTTTC.